This T cell receptor beta chain was found in a study of CD8 T cells in ankylosing spondylitis. TCRdb independently ran MiXCR on the 5' RACE reads; one entry per CDR3 protein. The data show approximately 540,000 distinct CDR3 sequences, with about 12% seen just once and nearly 7% held by the top ten. Notes on this clonotype: Its antigen is currently unknown.

This CDR3 has 19 amino acids. Germline CDR1 and CDR2: SNHLY and FYNNEI. Trimming cost V 0 bases and J 5 bases; bases outside gene matches: 16. Study-wide results and caveats: For ankylosing spondylitis blood, a TCR beta motif of about 8 highly homologous variants appeared characteristic. CD8+ cells made up the disease-linked clones, which were relatively rare in peripheral blood.

The chain recombines TRBV2 with TRBJ2-7, with TRBD1 matching 10 bases. The clonotype comes from a male donor with ankylosing spondylitis. Sequencing used blood, either unsorted or a sorted T cell fraction (not recorded which). Written as DNA, the CDR3 is TGTGCCAGCAGTGAAGCAGGCCGGGGAGGGACAGGGGATATCAACGAGCAGTACTTC. Its translation is CASSEAGRGGTGDINEQYF.